Shown below are 20 T cell receptor beta chains from a single sample sequenced in a study of metastatic and nonmetastatic thyroid tumors. No patient received treatment before thyroid surgery. MiXCR re-clonotyped the PCR reads for TCRdb. Of fewer than 20,000 clones in the sample, 3.5% to 4.5% were seen once. Material for sequencing was tumor tissue. These receptors were taken from a female donor with papillary thyroid cancer or a benign thyroid nodule (not recorded which). Some clones in this sample may be carry-over from other donors' samples.

This clone was counted only a few times. V is TRBV6-1 and J is TRBJ1-1, with D unclear. V lost 0 bases, J lost 0 bases, and 5 bases lay in between. The CDR3 sequence is 14 residues long. Germline CDR1 reads MNHNS; CDR2 reads SASEGT. The CDR3 here is CASSEAGMNTEAFF. CDR3 coding DNA: TGTGCCAGCAGTGAAGCCGGGATGAACACTGAAGCTTTCTTT.

In its sample, this clone was seen a few times. V gene TRBV5-1 combines with J gene TRBJ2-7; 11 positions agree with TRBD2. The CDR3 is made up of 14 amino acids. The trim removed 3 bases at V and 2 bases at J, leaving 1 base unmatched. CDR1 and CDR2 from the germline V gene are SGHRS and YFSETQ. CDR3 sequence reads: CASSSTSGTYEQYF. The CDR3 DNA reads as TGCGCCAGCAGCTCGACTAGCGGGACCTACGAGCAGTACTTC.

This clone turned up a few times. This chain uses TRBV3-1 with TRBJ2-2, with D hard to call. Germline lookup yields CDR1 LGHDT and CDR2 YNNKEL (reference sequence). The CDR3 loop spans 13 amino acids. V was clipped by 1 base and J by 4 bases, with 4 bases between them. CDR3 sequence (DNA): TGTGCCAGCAGCCAAGGGAGCACCGGGGAGCTGTTTTTT. This translates into CASSQGSTGELFF.

This clone showed up just a few times. The chain uses TRBV5-6 and TRBJ1-3; no firm D call. The CDR3 loop spans 17 amino acids. V was pared by 0 bases and J by 5 bases, with 18 bases between. In germline, CDR1 is SGHDT, CDR2 YYEEEE. Here the CDR3 DNA reads TGTGCCAGCAGCTTGGGACGCCGCGGATACTTTAGAAACACCATATATTTT. The encoded protein is CASSLGRRGYFRNTIYF.

This clone was detected only a few times. This chain's CDR3 is CASVGGYITGELFF. CDR3 in DNA: TGTGCCAGCGTGGGGGGCTATATCACCGGGGAGCTGTTTTTT. The rearrangement links TRBV2 to TRBJ2-2, with D perhaps matching TRBD1 or TRBD2 (6 bases each). Germline-derived CDR1 and CDR2 are SNHLY and FYNNEI. V lost 8 bases to trimming and J lost 4 bases, with 14 bases between them. CDR3 length: 14 amino acids.

This clone was seen ten or more times. The chain combines TRBV12-5 with TRBJ2-1; D remains ambiguous. Deletions cut 4 bases from V and 0 bases from J, with 7 bases between. The CDR3 covers 14 residues. Germline V gene lookup returns CDR1 LGHNT and CDR2 FRNRAP. The CDR3 loop reads CASGSQSSYNEQFF. The CDR3 DNA reads TGTGCTAGTGGTTCCCAAAGCTCCTACAATGAGCAGTTCTTC. The full variable domain, in which reference TRBV12-5 and TRBJ2-1 provide the parts outside the CDR3, is DARVTQTPRHKVTEMGQEVTMRCQPILGHNTVFWYRQTMMQGLELLAYFRNRAPLDDSGMPKDRFSAEMPDATLATLKIQPSEPRDSAVYFCASGSQSSYNEQFFGPGTRLTVL.

In its sample, this clone was seen a few times. The chain has TRBV6-2 or TRBV6-3 and TRBJ1-2; tentative D call: TRBD1 (5 bases). CDR3 length: 13 residues. Germline CDR1 MNHEY, CDR2 SVGEGT. V was cut by 10 bases and J by 4 bases, with 16 bases left in between. The CDR3 DNA reads as TGTGCCACCACCTCTGGGACGGTCTATGGCTACACCTTC. Translated: CATTSGTVYGYTF.

The chain combines TRBV5-1 with TRBJ1-2; D is undetermined. The CDR3 is 14 amino acids. Germline V gene sequence: CDR1 SGHRS, CDR2 YFSETQ. V was shortened by 4 bases and J by 5 bases, with 15 bases between the two germline ends. The CDR3 region is CASSVSQDLYGYTF. CDR3 nucleotides: TGCGCCAGCAGCGTGTCCCAGGACCTTTATGGCTACACCTTC.

This clone was observed a few times. V and J are TRBV6-5 and TRBJ1-2; D unclear. V was trimmed by 0 bases and J by 0 bases, leaving 5 bases between them. The CDR3 covers 14 residues. Germline assignment: CDR1 MNHEY and CDR2 SVGAGI. The chain's CDR3 is CASSYSPANYGYTF. For the CDR3, the DNA is TGTGCCAGCAGTTACTCGCCCGCTAACTATGGCTACACCTTC.

This clone was detected only a few times. The chain couples TRBV6-2 or TRBV6-3 to TRBJ1-1; D is possibly TRBD1 (6 bases). V was shortened by 7 bases and J by 2 bases, with 14 bases between the two germline ends. Germline V lookup: CDR1 MNHEY, CDR2 SVGEGT. The CDR3 contains 14 residues. CDR3 nucleotides: TGTGCCAGCATTAAGGACAGCCTTAACACTGAAGCTTTCTTT. It translates to CASIKDSLNTEAFF.

In its sample, this clone is medium-sized. The CDR3 region is CSAPNPQGPGEQYF. Here the CDR3 DNA reads TGCAGTGCTCCTAACCCCCAGGGCCCAGGCGAGCAGTACTTC. The chain couples TRBV20-1 to TRBJ2-7, with D maybe TRBD1 (5 bases). The length of the CDR3 is 14 residues. V lost 5 bases and J 6 bases, leaving 20 bases between the germline ends. Germline values: CDR1 DFQATT, CDR2 SNEGSKA (reference sequence).

This clone showed up just a few times. This chain joins TRBV11-3 and TRBJ2-7; 8 nucleotides match TRBD1. V was clipped by 5 bases and J by 2 bases; unmatched bases: 8. Germline CDR1 is SGHNT and CDR2 is YENEEA. The CDR3 covers 15 residues. CDR3: CASSTTTGVPYEQYF. DNA of the CDR3: TGTGCCAGCAGCACTACGACAGGGGTCCCCTACGAGCAGTACTTC.

This clone is deemed medium-sized (0.01 to 0.1%). The rearrangement joins TRBV27 to TRBJ2-3, with 11 bases identical to TRBD2. V lost 8 bases to trimming and J lost 0 bases; unmatched junction nucleotides: 4. The germline gives CDR1 MNHEY, CDR2 SMNVEV (reference sequence). This CDR3 is built from 15 residues. In DNA, the CDR3 is TGTGCCAGCCATCGACTAGCGGGGAGCACAGATACGCAGTATTTT. This gives the protein CASHRLAGSTDTQYF.

On this clone: No DNA is shown, since the ends of the CDR3 on it are uncertain; the CDR3 is the one TCRdb lists. The chain uses TRBV6-5 and TRBJ1-2; the table's D gene call, TRBD1, was not cross checked with the DNA. The CDR3 contains 13 residues when both ends are counted. In germline, CDR1 is MNHEY, CDR2 SVGAGI. The CDR3 loop reads CASILDSLYGYTF.

The J gene is TRBJ1-1, the V gene TRBV12-5; D might be TRBD1 (5 bases). Germline V gene data show CDR1 as LGHNT and CDR2 as FRNRAP. Trimming shortened V by 10 bases and J by 9 bases, and 33 bases separated the two germline ends. The CDR3 has 17 residues. CDR3 loop: CAKRLSRGGENGLKAFF. The CDR3 DNA reads as TGTGCTAAGAGGTTGTCCCGGGGGGGGGAGAATGGGCTAAAAGCTTTCTTT.

The rearrangement joins TRBV6-2 or TRBV6-3 to TRBJ2-6, with TRBD1 matching over 7 bases. With 2 bases clipped from V and 0 bases from J, the junction kept 4 bases outside the gene matches. The CDR3 spans 17 residues. Germline V gives CDR1 MNHEY, CDR2 SVGEGT. The CDR3 DNA is TGTGCCAGCAGTTACATTACAGGGGACTCTGGGGCCAACGTCCTGACTTTC. Its protein product is CASSYITGDSGANVLTF.

This clone has only a few counts. At one end the junction does not follow the germline gene, possibly because of a read error. The chain couples TRBV7-9 to TRBJ1-2; 7 bases match TRBD1. Germline values: CDR1 SEHNR, CDR2 FQNEAQ (reference sequence). CDR3 length equals 10 residues. CDR3 nucleotide sequence: TGTGCCAGCAGCCCCCTGGGGACAGATTTC. The encoded protein is CASSPLGTDF.

This clone was found a few times. The gene calls are TRBV6-1 and TRBJ2-5, with 10 nucleotides matching TRBD1. The CDR3 is 14 amino acids. Trimming took 4 bases from V and 7 from J; bases not matched to a gene: 6. CDR1 is MNHNS, CDR2 SASEGT, per germline. CDR3 nucleotide sequence: TGTGCCAGCAGTGGCCGAAGACAGGGGGCGACCCAGTACTTC. This encodes CASSGRRQGATQYF.

This clone turned up a few times. The chain links TRBV28 to TRBJ1-2; D is undetermined. The CDR3 spans 14 residues. V gave up 5 bases and J gave up 7 bases, with 17 bases separating them. The germline gives CDR1 MDHEN, CDR2 SYDVKM. Written as DNA, the CDR3 is TGTGCCAGCAGTACCAAAGCAACGGGAAGTGGCTACACCTTC. This codes for CASSTKATGSGYTF.

This clone was seen a few times. The chain combines TRBV9 with TRBJ2-3, with D perhaps assigned TRBD1 or TRBD2 (5 bases each). The length of the CDR3 is 15 residues. Looked up from germline, CDR1 is SGDLS and CDR2 is YYNGEE. V dropped 1 base and J dropped 0 bases, with 9 bases sitting between them. The CDR3 DNA reads TGTGCCAGCAGCGTATGGGGGTTGAGCACAGATACGCAGTATTTT. Amino acids: CASSVWGLSTDTQYF.